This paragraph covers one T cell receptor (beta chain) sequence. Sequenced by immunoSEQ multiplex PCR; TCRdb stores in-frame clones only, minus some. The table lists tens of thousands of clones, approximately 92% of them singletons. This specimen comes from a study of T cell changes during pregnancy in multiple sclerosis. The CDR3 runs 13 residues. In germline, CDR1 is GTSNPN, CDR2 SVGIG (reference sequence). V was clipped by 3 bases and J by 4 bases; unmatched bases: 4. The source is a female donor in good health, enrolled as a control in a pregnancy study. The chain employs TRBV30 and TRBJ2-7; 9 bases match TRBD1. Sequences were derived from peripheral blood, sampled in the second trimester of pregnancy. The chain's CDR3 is CAWRDRGPYEQYF. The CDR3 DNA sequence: TGTGCCTGGAGGGACAGGGGACCTTACGAGCAGTACTTC.